This T cell receptor beta chain was identified in a study of T cell changes during pregnancy in multiple sclerosis. Using immunoSEQ multiplex PCR, the repertoire was profiled, and TCRdb retains in-frame clones only, with some absent. The repertoire has approximately 49,000 clones, 90% of them found once; the top ten carry 5.1%. Sequenced here: peripheral blood, sampled after pregnancy. The TCR was taken from a female donor in good health, enrolled as a control in a pregnancy study.

Written as DNA, the CDR3 is TGTGCCAGCAGCTCGGGACAGGGGAACACTGAAGCTTTCTTT. It encodes CASSSGQGNTEAFF. The chain couples TRBV7-9 to TRBJ1-1; TRBD1 matches 9 bases. Germline V gene lookup returns CDR1 SEHNR and CDR2 FQNEAQ (reference sequence). CDR3 size: 14 residues. J lost 1 base, V lost 4 bases, and 1 base had no gene match.